These T cell receptor beta chains were read from a single sample in a study of T cell responses to AZD1222 COVID-19 vaccine. The assay was immunoSEQ multiplex PCR, and TCRdb's table has in-frame clones only and misses some. The repertoire consists of some 96,000 clones, with more than 70% occurring once and the leading ten covering approximately 15%. Specimen: peripheral blood, collected 28 days after the second AZD1222 dose. The receptors here all came from an adult who received the AZD1222 COVID-19 vaccine. Each CDR3 is given with its conserved first and last residue. Each record gives: D gene, clone size, J gene, V gene, CDR3 protein, CDR3 DNA. The D gene is left open where the match is weak. A clone size is listed for some rows: how often the clone was seen (once, few, many), or a class if it is expanded.

D gene: .
clone size: .
J gene: TRBJ2-2
V gene: TRBV2
CDR3 protein: CASSVQGNTGELFF
CDR3 DNA: TGTGCCAGCAGTGTACAGGGGAACACCGGGGAGCTGTTTTTT

D gene: .
clone size: .
J gene: TRBJ1-1
V gene: TRBV28
CDR3 protein: CASSPLSGSGGGVAEAFF
CDR3 DNA: TGTGCCAGCAGTCCCCTATCAGGTTCGGGGGGTGGAGTCGCTGAAGCTTTCTTT

D gene: .
clone size: .
J gene: TRBJ1-6
V gene: TRBV5-1
CDR3 protein: CASSPTGLDNSPLHF
CDR3 DNA: TGCGCCAGCAGCCCAACGGGCCTCGATAATTCACCCCTCCACTTT

D gene: .
clone size: .
J gene: TRBJ1-2
V gene: TRBV5-5
CDR3 protein: CASSLAGEGFVLLYGYTF
CDR3 DNA: TGTGCCAGCAGCTTGGCCGGGGAAGGTTTTGTTCTCCTTTATGGCTACACCTTC

D gene: .
clone size: .
J gene: TRBJ1-1
V gene: TRBV2
CDR3 protein: CASSEDRDTEAFF
CDR3 DNA: TGTGCCAGCAGTGAGGATAGGGACACTGAAGCTTTCTTT

D gene: .
clone size: .
J gene: TRBJ2-7
V gene: TRBV11-3
CDR3 protein: CASSLSPGGNYEQYF
CDR3 DNA: TGTGCCAGCAGTCTATCGCCAGGGGGGAACTACGAGCAGTACTTC

D gene: .
clone size: .
J gene: TRBJ1-1
V gene: TRBV2
CDR3 protein: CASSSGYTEAFF
CDR3 DNA: TGTGCCAGCAGTTCAGGGTATACTGAAGCTTTCTTT

D gene: .
clone size: .
J gene: TRBJ2-1
V gene: TRBV6-1
CDR3 protein: CASSDGTDYNEQFF
CDR3 DNA: TGTGCCAGCAGTGACGGGACTGATTACAATGAGCAGTTCTTC

D gene: .
clone size: .
J gene: TRBJ1-2
V gene: TRBV28
CDR3 protein: CASSPRDTGYGYTF
CDR3 DNA: TGTGCCAGCAGTCCCCGGGACACCGGCTATGGCTACACCTTC

D gene: TRBD1
clone size: .
J gene: TRBJ2-5
V gene: TRBV4-2
CDR3 protein: CASSQKQGWGETQYF
CDR3 DNA: TGTGCCAGCAGCCAGAAACAGGGGTGGGGAGAGACCCAGTACTTC

D gene: .
clone size: .
J gene: TRBJ1-5
V gene: TRBV2
CDR3 protein: CASRVGISSNQPQHF
CDR3 DNA: TGTGCCAGCAGGGTGGGAATCAGTAGCAATCAGCCCCAGCATTTT

D gene: .
clone size: .
J gene: TRBJ1-5
V gene: TRBV6-5
CDR3 protein: CAIRGGGWSNQPQHF
CDR3 DNA: TGTGCCATTCGCGGGGGAGGTTGGAGCAATCAGCCCCAGCATTTT

D gene: .
clone size: .
J gene: TRBJ2-3
V gene: TRBV10-1
CDR3 protein: CASSESNAGTDTQYF
CDR3 DNA: TGCGCCAGCAGTGAGTCGAACGCGGGGACAGATACGCAGTATTTT

D gene: TRBD2
clone size: .
J gene: TRBJ2-7
V gene: TRBV6-6
CDR3 protein: CASSYSSGSGTYEQYF
CDR3 DNA: TGTGCCAGCAGTTACTCGAGTGGTAGCGGGACCTACGAGCAGTACTTC

D gene: TRBD1
clone size: .
J gene: TRBJ2-1
V gene: TRBV7-9
CDR3 protein: CASGDVRGQNEQFF
CDR3 DNA: TGTGCCAGCGGAGACGTAAGGGGGCAAAATGAGCAGTTCTTC

D gene: .
clone size: .
J gene: TRBJ2-1
V gene: TRBV12-5
CDR3 protein: CASVPDMLLGNEQFF
CDR3 DNA: TGTGCTAGTGTCCCGGACATGCTATTGGGTAATGAGCAGTTCTTC

D gene: TRBD2
clone size: .
J gene: TRBJ2-1
V gene: TRBV7-3
CDR3 protein: CASSSLTSGTVNEQFF
CDR3 DNA: TGTGCCAGCAGCTCCCTAACTAGCGGGACCGTCAATGAGCAGTTCTTC

D gene: .
clone size: .
J gene: TRBJ1-2
V gene: TRBV5-5
CDR3 protein: CASSLSAGTTVGYTF
CDR3 DNA: TGTGCCAGCAGCTTGTCAGCCGGGACAACAGTTGGCTACACCTTC

D gene: .
clone size: .
J gene: TRBJ1-3
V gene: TRBV29-1
CDR3 protein: CSATGFSGNTIYF
CDR3 DNA: TGCAGCGCAACAGGGTTCTCTGGAAACACCATATATTTT

D gene: .
clone size: once
J gene: TRBJ2-6
V gene: TRBV28
CDR3 protein: CASTARGVSGANVLTF
CDR3 DNA: TGTGCCAGCACCGCGAGAGGGGTCTCTGGGGCCAACGTCCTGACTTTC

D gene: .
clone size: few
J gene: TRBJ1-1
V gene: TRBV15
CDR3 protein: CATSRDAQPQLLNTEAFF
CDR3 DNA: TGTGCCACCAGCAGAGACGCACAACCTCAACTATTGAACACTGAAGCTTTCTTT

D gene: .
clone size: few
J gene: TRBJ1-5
V gene: TRBV19
CDR3 protein: CASSIWGRGNQPQHF
CDR3 DNA: TGTGCCAGTAGCATCTGGGGGCGCGGCAATCAGCCCCAGCATTTT

D gene: .
clone size: .
J gene: TRBJ1-2
V gene: TRBV29-1
CDR3 protein: CSVEREAGYTF
CDR3 DNA: TGCAGCGTTGAGAGGGAGGCTGGCTACACCTTC

D gene: TRBD1
clone size: .
J gene: TRBJ2-7
V gene: TRBV4-1
CDR3 protein: CASTYRGEQYF
CDR3 DNA: TGCGCCAGCACCTACAGGGGCGAGCAGTACTTC

D gene: .
clone size: .
J gene: TRBJ1-2
V gene: TRBV27
CDR3 protein: CASRAGTFYGYTF
CDR3 DNA: TGTGCCAGCAGGGCGGGGACATTCTATGGCTACACCTTC

D gene: .
clone size: .
J gene: TRBJ1-1
V gene: TRBV4-1
CDR3 protein: CASSPRGHLNTEAFF
CDR3 DNA: TGCGCCAGCAGCCCCAGGGGCCACCTGAACACTGAAGCTTTCTTT

D gene: .
clone size: .
J gene: TRBJ2-1
V gene: TRBV10-1
CDR3 protein: CASSPYSGKEYNEQFF
CDR3 DNA: TGCGCCAGCAGTCCCTATAGTGGTAAAGAGTACAATGAGCAGTTCTTC

D gene: .
clone size: once
J gene: TRBJ1-1
V gene: TRBV28
CDR3 protein: CASPSGTENTEAFF
CDR3 DNA: TGTGCCAGCCCCTCCGGGACGGAGAACACTGAAGCTTTCTTT

D gene: .
clone size: .
J gene: TRBJ2-7
V gene: TRBV6-1
CDR3 protein: CASSEPTGAAISYEQYF
CDR3 DNA: TGTGCCAGCAGTGAACCCACGGGAGCTGCGATCTCCTACGAGCAGTACTTC

D gene: .
clone size: .
J gene: TRBJ2-3
V gene: TRBV14
CDR3 protein: CASSQATGRTDTQYF
CDR3 DNA: TGTGCCAGCAGCCAAGCAACAGGGCGCACAGATACGCAGTATTTT

D gene: TRBD1
clone size: .
J gene: TRBJ2-7
V gene: TRBV24-1
CDR3 protein: CATSDSDRGYEQYF
CDR3 DNA: TGTGCCACCAGTGATAGCGACAGGGGATACGAGCAGTACTTC

D gene: .
clone size: few
J gene: TRBJ2-7
V gene: TRBV18
CDR3 protein: CASSPPQSPEQYF
CDR3 DNA: TGTGCCAGCTCACCACCGCAGTCCCCGGAGCAGTACTTC

D gene: TRBD1
clone size: .
J gene: TRBJ1-1
V gene: TRBV3-1/TRBV3-2
CDR3 protein: CASSHRDRGTEAFF
CDR3 DNA: TGTGCCAGCAGCCACCGGGACAGGGGAACTGAAGCTTTCTTT

D gene: .
clone size: .
J gene: TRBJ1-6
V gene: TRBV14
CDR3 protein: CASSQEGTKGSHSPLHF
CDR3 DNA: TGTGCCAGCAGCCAAGAGGGAACCAAAGGGTCCCATTCACCCCTCCACTTT

D gene: .
clone size: .
J gene: TRBJ1-2
V gene: TRBV5-4
CDR3 protein: CASSFGSNYGYTF
CDR3 DNA: TGTGCCAGCAGCTTTGGCAGTAACTATGGCTACACCTTC

D gene: TRBD2
clone size: .
J gene: TRBJ2-2
V gene: TRBV3-1/TRBV3-2
CDR3 protein: CASSQVSGRNTGELFF
CDR3 DNA: TGTGCCAGCAGCCAAGTTAGCGGGAGGAACACCGGGGAGCTGTTTTTT

D gene: .
clone size: .
J gene: TRBJ2-2
V gene: TRBV2
CDR3 protein: CASRRGGTGELFF
CDR3 DNA: TGTGCCAGCAGAAGAGGGGGCACCGGGGAGCTGTTTTTT

D gene: .
clone size: .
J gene: TRBJ1-2
V gene: TRBV19
CDR3 protein: CASSIPGHGYTF
CDR3 DNA: TGTGCCAGTAGTATTCCGGGACATGGCTACACCTTC

D gene: TRBD2
clone size: .
J gene: TRBJ2-5
V gene: TRBV19
CDR3 protein: CASSMGTSGRAETQYF
CDR3 DNA: TGTGCCAGTAGTATGGGGACTAGCGGGAGAGCGGAGACCCAGTACTTC